This is a list of T cell receptor beta chains from one sample in a study of regulatory T cells in long-lasting Graves disease. TCRdb called the multiplex PCR reads again in MiXCR, with one record for every CDR3 protein. Here the sample spans hundreds of thousands of distinct CDR3 sequences, about 32% being singletons. Here the sequenced sample was peripheral blood mononuclear cells (PBMCs), taken when the disease was refractory, from a patient treated with antithyroid drugs. All receptors come from a female donor with Graves disease. CDR3s include the opening cysteine and the closing phenylalanine or tryptophan. Each record gives: J gene, CDR3 length, V gene, clone size, D gene, CDR3 DNA, CDR3 protein. A D gene is named only where the DNA matches it firmly. A clone size is listed for some rows: how often the clone was seen (once, few, many), or a class if it is expanded.

TRBJ1-1 13 TRBV27 - - TGTGCCAGCAAAGCATCAGGGTCCACTGAAGCTTTCTTT CASKASGSTEAFF
TRBJ1-4 13 TRBV10-3 - - TGTGCCATCAGGGGGACCCTGAATGAAAAACTGTTTTTT CAIRGTLNEKLFF
TRBJ1-1 13 TRBV6-5 many - TGTGCCAGCAGTTTGAAGATGCTCATGACAGCTTTCTTT CASSLKMLMTAFF
TRBJ1-2 14 TRBV6-5 - - TGTGCCAGCAGTTACACGAGGGGACCAATCGGCTACACCTTC CASSYTRGPIGYTF
TRBJ1-2 14 TRBV5-5 - - TGTGCCAGCAGCTTCAAACAGGGAGGGATAGGCTACACCTTC CASSFKQGGIGYTF
TRBJ2-1 15 TRBV11-2 - TRBD2 TGTGCCAGCAGGAGACTAGCGGCGACGAACAATGAGCAGTTCTTC CASRRLAATNNEQFF
TRBJ1-5 15 TRBV5-6 once - TGTGCCAGCAGCTGGGGAATTGATAGCAATCAGCCCCAGCATTTT CASSWGIDSNQPQHF
TRBJ1-1 14 TRBV29-1 few TRBD1 TGCAGCGTTGTTCTCCGGGACAGGGACACTGAAGCTTTCTTT CSVVLRDRDTEAFF
TRBJ1-1 15 TRBV5-1 few - TGCGCCAGCAGCTTGGGTCTCAGGGTGGACACTGAAGCTTTCTTT CASSLGLRVDTEAFF
TRBJ1-2 12 TRBV18 few TRBD1 TGTGCCAGCTCGGCCAGGGGGGATGGCTACACCTTC CASSARGDGYTF
TRBJ2-7 14 TRBV6-1 few - TGTGCCAGCAGCGTAGCGCGCGACTCCTACGAGCAGTACTTC CASSVARDSYEQYF
TRBJ2-7 14 TRBV29-1 - - TGCAGCGTTGGGAGTTCCAGCGAAGGTTTATGGCAGTACTTC CSVGSSSEGLWQYF
TRBJ1-1 16 TRBV12-3/TRBV12-4 many - TGTGCCAGCAGTCTGATAGGGGGACGGGGGAACACTGAAGCTTTCTTT CASSLIGGRGNTEAFF